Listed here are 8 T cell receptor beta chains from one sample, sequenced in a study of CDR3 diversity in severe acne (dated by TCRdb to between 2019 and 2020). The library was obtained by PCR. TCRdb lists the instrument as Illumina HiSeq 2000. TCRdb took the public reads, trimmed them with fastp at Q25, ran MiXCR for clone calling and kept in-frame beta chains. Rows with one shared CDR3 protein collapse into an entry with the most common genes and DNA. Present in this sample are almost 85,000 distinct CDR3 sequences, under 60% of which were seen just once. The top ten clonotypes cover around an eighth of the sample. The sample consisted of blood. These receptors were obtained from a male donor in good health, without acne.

For the CDR3, the DNA is TGCAGCGTTGATGGGCGAGGGGACAGCCCCTGGGGCTACACCTTC. This codes for CSVDGRGDSPWGYTF. The chain joins TRBV29-1 to TRBJ1-2, with TRBD1 identical over 7 bases. J was trimmed by 8 bases and V by 3 bases; bases with no gene match: 15. The CDR3 sequence is 15 residues long. Germline assignment: CDR1 SQVTM and CDR2 ANQGSEA.

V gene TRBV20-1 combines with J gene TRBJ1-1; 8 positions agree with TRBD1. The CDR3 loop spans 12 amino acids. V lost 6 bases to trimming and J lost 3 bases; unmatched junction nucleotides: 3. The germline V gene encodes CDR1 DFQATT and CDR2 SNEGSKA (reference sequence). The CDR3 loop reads CSATGGDTEAFF. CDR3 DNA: TGCAGTGCCACAGGGGGGGACACTGAAGCTTTCTTT.

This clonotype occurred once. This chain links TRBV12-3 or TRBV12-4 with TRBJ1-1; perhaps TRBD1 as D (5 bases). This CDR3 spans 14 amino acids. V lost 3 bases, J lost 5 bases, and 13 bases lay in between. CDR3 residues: CASSFLGLGTEAFF. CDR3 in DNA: TGTGCCAGCAGTTTTCTGGGGCTGGGGACTGAAGCTTTCTTT.

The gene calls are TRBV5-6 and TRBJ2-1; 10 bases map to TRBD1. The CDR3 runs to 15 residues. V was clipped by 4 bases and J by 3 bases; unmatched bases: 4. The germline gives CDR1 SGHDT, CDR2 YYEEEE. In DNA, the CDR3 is TGTGCCAGCAGCCCGGGGGACAGGGGCTACAATGAGCAGTTCTTC. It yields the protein CASSPGDRGYNEQFF.

CDR3 protein: CASSRNTRAGTGELFF. For the CDR3, the DNA is TGTGCCAGCAGCCGGAACACCAGGGCGGGCACCGGGGAGCTGTTTTTT. The chain couples TRBV28 to TRBJ2-2; D might be TRBD1 or TRBD2, each matching 5 bases. Per germline, CDR1 MDHEN and CDR2 SYDVKM. The CDR3 spans 16 residues. The V gene lost 6 bases and the J gene lost 4 bases, with 18 bases spanning the gap.

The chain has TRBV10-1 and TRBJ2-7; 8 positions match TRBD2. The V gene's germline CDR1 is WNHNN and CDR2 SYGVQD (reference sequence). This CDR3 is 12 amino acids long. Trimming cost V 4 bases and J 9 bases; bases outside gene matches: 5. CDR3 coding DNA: TGCGCCAGCAGTGCTAGCGGGTCCGTGCAGTACTTC. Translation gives CASSASGSVQYF.

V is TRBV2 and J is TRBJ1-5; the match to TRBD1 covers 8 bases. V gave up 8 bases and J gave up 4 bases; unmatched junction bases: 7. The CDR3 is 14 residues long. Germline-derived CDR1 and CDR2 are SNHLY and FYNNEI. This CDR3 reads CASSKGQANQPQHF. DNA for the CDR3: TGTGCCAGCTCCAAGGGACAGGCTAATCAGCCCCAGCATTTT.

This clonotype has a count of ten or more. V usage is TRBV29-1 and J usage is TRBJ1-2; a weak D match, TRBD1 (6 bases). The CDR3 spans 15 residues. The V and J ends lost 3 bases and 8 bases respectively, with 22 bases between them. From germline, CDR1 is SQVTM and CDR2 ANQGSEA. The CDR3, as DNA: TGCAGCGTTGAGAGGGGGAAATCCCTTATGGGGGGCTACACCTTC. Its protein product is CSVERGKSLMGGYTF. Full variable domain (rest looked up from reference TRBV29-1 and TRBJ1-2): SAVISQKPSRDICQRGTSLTIQCQVDSQVTMMFWYRQQPGQSLTLIATANQGSEATYESGFVIDKFPISRPNLTFSTLTVSNMSPEDSSIYLCSVERGKSLMGGYTFGSGTRLTVV.